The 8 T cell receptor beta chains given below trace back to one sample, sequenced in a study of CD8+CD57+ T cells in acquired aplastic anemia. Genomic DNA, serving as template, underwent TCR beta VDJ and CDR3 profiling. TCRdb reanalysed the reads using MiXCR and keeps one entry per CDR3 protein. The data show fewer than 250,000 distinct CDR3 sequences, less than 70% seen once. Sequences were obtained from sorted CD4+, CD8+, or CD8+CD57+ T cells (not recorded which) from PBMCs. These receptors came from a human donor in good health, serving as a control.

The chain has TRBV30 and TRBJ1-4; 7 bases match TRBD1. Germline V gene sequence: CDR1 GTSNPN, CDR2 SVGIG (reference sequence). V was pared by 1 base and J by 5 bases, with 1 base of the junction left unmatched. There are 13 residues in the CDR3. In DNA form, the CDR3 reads TGTGCCTGGAGTGGACAGGGAAATGAAAAACTGTTTTTT. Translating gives CAWSGQGNEKLFF.

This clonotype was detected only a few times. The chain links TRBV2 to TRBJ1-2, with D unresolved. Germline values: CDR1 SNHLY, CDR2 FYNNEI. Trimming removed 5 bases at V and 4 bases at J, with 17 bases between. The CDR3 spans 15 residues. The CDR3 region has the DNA TGTGCCAGCAGTCTACGGACCGCCTACCTCTATGGCTACACCTTC. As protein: CASSLRTAYLYGYTF.

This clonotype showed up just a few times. The CDR3 region is CASSRDRSYYEQYF. In DNA, the CDR3 is TGTGCCAGCAGCCGGGACAGATCCTACTACGAGCAGTACTTC. The chain links TRBV7-9 to TRBJ2-7; 7 positions match TRBD1. After removal of 5 bases from V and 3 bases from J, the junction contained 7 bases not matched to a gene. CDR1 and CDR2 (germline): SEHNR, FQNEAQ (reference sequence). This CDR3 is built from 14 residues.

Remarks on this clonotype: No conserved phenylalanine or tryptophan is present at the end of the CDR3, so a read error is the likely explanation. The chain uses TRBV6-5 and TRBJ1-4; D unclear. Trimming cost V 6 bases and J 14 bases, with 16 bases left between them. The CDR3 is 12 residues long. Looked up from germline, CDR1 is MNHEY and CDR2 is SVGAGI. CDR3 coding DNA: TGTGCCAGCAGAGACCCAAGGAAAATTCTGTTTCTT. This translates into CASRDPRKILFL.

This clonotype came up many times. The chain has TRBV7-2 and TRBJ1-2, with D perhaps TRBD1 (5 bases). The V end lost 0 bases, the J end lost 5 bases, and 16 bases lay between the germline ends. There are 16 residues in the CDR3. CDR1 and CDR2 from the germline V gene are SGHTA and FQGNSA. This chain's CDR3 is CASSLAQGPPRYGYTF. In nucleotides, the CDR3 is TGTGCCAGCAGCTTAGCCCAGGGTCCCCCTAGGTATGGCTACACCTTC.

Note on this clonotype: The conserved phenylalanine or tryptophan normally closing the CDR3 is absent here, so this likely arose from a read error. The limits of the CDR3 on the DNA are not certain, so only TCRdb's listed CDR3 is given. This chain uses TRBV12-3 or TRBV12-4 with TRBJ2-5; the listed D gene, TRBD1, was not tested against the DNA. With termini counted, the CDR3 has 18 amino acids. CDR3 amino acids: CASSLGAGVRAYGYTFGS.

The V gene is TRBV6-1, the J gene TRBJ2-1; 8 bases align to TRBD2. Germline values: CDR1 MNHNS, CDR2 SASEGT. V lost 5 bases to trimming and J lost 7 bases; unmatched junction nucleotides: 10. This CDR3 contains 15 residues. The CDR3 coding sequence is TGTGCCAGCAGTTACGGGGGGGCTCGTAGGAATGAGCAGTTCTTC. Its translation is CASSYGGARRNEQFF.

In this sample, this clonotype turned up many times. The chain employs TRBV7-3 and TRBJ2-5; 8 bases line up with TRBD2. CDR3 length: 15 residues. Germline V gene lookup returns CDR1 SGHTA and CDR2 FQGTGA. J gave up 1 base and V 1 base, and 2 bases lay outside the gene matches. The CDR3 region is CASSLMAGGQETQYF. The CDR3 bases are TGTGCCAGCAGCTTAATGGCGGGGGGCCAAGAGACCCAGTACTTC.